These 31 T cell receptor beta chains share one sample of origin, sequenced in a study of Graves' ophthalmopathy and Graves' hyperthyroidism (dated by TCRdb to between 2018 and 2020). Sequenced on an Illumina HiSeq 2000. For repertoire sequencing, TCR beta CDR3 regions were amplified from RNA transcripts. HTBI primers and the Qiagen OneStep RT-PCR kit were used in a first-round RT-PCR, which was followed by a second-round multiplex PCR, size selection and purification. The public reads were quality trimmed at Q25 with fastp and then assembled into clones with MiXCR by TCRdb, keeping productive beta chains. Rows are unified per CDR3 protein, each entry keeping the most common DNA and genes. A total of over 450,000 distinct CDR3 sequences appear in this sample, about 15% of them only once. The ten largest clones represent approximately 9.8% of the sample. The sample was blood. These TCRs come from a woman in her 30s with Graves' ophthalmopathy. Donor details come from another sample of the same person, matched by shared clones.

There are many counts of this clonotype. J is TRBJ2-5 and V is TRBV28, with D uncertain. Germline-derived CDR1 and CDR2 are MDHEN and SYDVKM. The CDR3 totals 13 residues. Trimming stripped 5 bases from V and 5 bases from J, with 12 bases between. The CDR3 loop is CASSADPGETQYF. CDR3 DNA: TGTGCCAGCAGTGCGGACCCTGGGGAGACCCAGTACTTC.

In its sample, this clonotype was seen many times. The V call is TRBV5-1, the J call TRBJ2-5, with 7 positions matching TRBD2. The germline gives CDR1 SGHRS, CDR2 YFSETQ. The CDR3 extends over 14 amino acids. V lost 4 bases to trimming and J lost 2 bases; unmatched junction nucleotides: 5. The CDR3 spells CASSQTGRQETQYF. CDR3 bases: TGCGCCAGCAGCCAAACCGGGAGGCAAGAGACCCAGTACTTC.

The V call is TRBV18, the J call TRBJ2-2; D uncertain. Trimming took off 6 bases at V and 4 bases at J, with 15 bases between the two ends. Germline V gives CDR1 KGHSH, CDR2 LQKENI. CDR3 length: 15 residues. The CDR3 DNA reads as TGTGCCAGCTCTTCCCCCGGGCGGAGCACCGGGGAGCTGTTTTTT. It is translated as CASSSPGRSTGELFF.

There are many counts of this clonotype. CDR3: CASSIAEDRIPYYGYTF. CDR3 nucleotides: TGTGCCAGTAGTATAGCTGAAGACAGAATCCCTTACTATGGCTACACCTTC. This chain connects TRBV19 to TRBJ1-2, with a possible D match to TRBD1 (5 bases). The germline CDR1 and CDR2 sequences are LNHDA and SQIVND (reference sequence). Deletions cut 1 base from V and 3 bases from J, with 18 bases between. This CDR3 has 17 residues.

This clonotype appeared many times. The V gene is TRBV4-2, the J gene TRBJ2-2; maybe TRBD2 (5 bases). V was clipped by 1 base and J by 3 bases, with 12 bases between them. This CDR3 has 16 amino acids. Germline V gene lookup returns CDR1 LGHNA and CDR2 YNFKEQ. DNA of the CDR3: TGTGCCAGCAGCCAAGTAAGCGGCCGAGACACCGGGGAGCTGTTTTTT. Amino acid sequence: CASSQVSGRDTGELFF.

The V call is TRBV7-2, the J call TRBJ2-7; no firm D call. The V gene lost 2 bases and the J gene lost 3 bases, with 8 bases spanning the gap. Germline lookup yields CDR1 SGHTA and CDR2 FQGNSA. The CDR3 is 13 residues long. This CDR3 reads CASSLTSLYEQYF. The CDR3 coding sequence is TGTGCCAGCAGCTTAACCTCGCTCTACGAGCAGTACTTC.

The chain links TRBV6-1 to TRBJ1-1; D remains unclear. With 8 bases removed from V and 1 base from J, the gap between germline ends came to 11 bases. This CDR3 spans 13 amino acids. CDR1 and CDR2 from the germline V gene are MNHNS and SASEGT. The CDR3 DNA reads TGTGCCAGCCTTCGGACGGAGAACACTGAAGCTTTCTTT. Amino acid sequence: CASLRTENTEAFF.

This clonotype showed up many times. The chain has TRBV12-3 or TRBV12-4 and TRBJ2-7, with 8 bases lining up with TRBD1. Unmatched junction bases numbered 8, after V lost 6 bases and J lost 1 base. The CDR3 contains 15 residues. The CDR3 region has the DNA TGTGCCAGCAGATGGGGGACAGGACGGTCCTACGAGCAGTACTTC. Amino acid sequence: CASRWGTGRSYEQYF.

This clonotype was recorded at least ten times. This sequence joins TRBV11-2 and TRBJ1-5; D uncertain. The V gene lost 6 bases and the J gene lost 2 bases, with 14 bases spanning the gap. The CDR3 totals 15 residues. The germline V gene encodes CDR1 SGHAT and CDR2 FQNNGV. Here the CDR3 DNA reads TGTGCCAGCAGTCCCTCCTGGGAGGGCAATCAGCCCCAGCATTTT. It translates to CASSPSWEGNQPQHF.

The chain combines TRBV30 with TRBJ1-3, with D possibly matching TRBD1 (6 bases). The CDR3 is made up of 13 amino acids. Trimming removed 0 bases at V and 8 bases at J, with 11 bases between. The germline gives CDR1 GTSNPN, CDR2 SVGIG (reference sequence). The CDR3 nucleotides are TGTGCCTGGAGTGTCGGCAGGGGAGACACCATATATTTT. It specifies CAWSVGRGDTIYF.

This clonotype was detected a few times. The chain has TRBV18 and TRBJ1-2; D might be TRBD1 (5 bases). This CDR3 region has 14 residues. The V gene's germline CDR1 is KGHSH and CDR2 LQKENI. Trimming removed 2 bases at V and 4 bases at J, with 11 bases between. The CDR3, as DNA: TGTGCCAGCTCACCAGGGACGGATACCTATGGCTACACCTTC. Protein product: CASSPGTDTYGYTF.

This clonotype was observed at least ten times. The V and J genes are TRBV28 and TRBJ2-2; D is possibly TRBD2 (6 bases). Germline values: CDR1 MDHEN, CDR2 SYDVKM. The length of the CDR3 is 16 residues. V shed 5 bases and J shed 7 bases, with 20 bases lying between them. The CDR3 bases are TGTGCCAGCAGTCCTTTCCGGGAGACGAACGGCGGGGAGCTGTTTTTT. Translated, it gives CASSPFRETNGGELFF.

V gene TRBV6-2 or TRBV6-3 combines with J gene TRBJ1-1; no firm D call. Deletions cut 0 bases from V and 2 bases from J, with 7 bases between. The CDR3 has 14 residues. Germline CDR1 reads MNHEY; CDR2 reads SVGEGT. The CDR3 sequence: CASSYSGYNTEAFF. DNA of the CDR3: TGTGCCAGCAGTTACTCCGGGTACAACACTGAAGCTTTCTTT.

A remark on this clonotype: The missing conserved phenylalanine or tryptophan at the end of this CDR3 makes a read error likely. The rearrangement joins TRBV27 to TRBJ2-7, with TRBD2 matching 8 bases. The CDR3 runs to 14 residues. Trimming at V came to 6 bases and at J to 1 base, leaving 5 bases not matched to a gene. Germline assignment: CDR1 MNHEY and CDR2 SMNVEV (reference sequence). The chain's CDR3 is CASSGLAGSYEQYY. The CDR3 DNA sequence: TGTGCCAGCAGCGGACTAGCTGGGTCCTACGAGCAGTACTAC.

This clonotype was observed at least ten times. The gene calls are TRBV6-5 and TRBJ1-6, with D unresolved. Germline V gives CDR1 MNHEY, CDR2 SVGAGI. V gave up 4 bases and J gave up 7 bases, with 20 bases separating them. This CDR3 is 17 amino acids long. For the CDR3, the DNA is TGTGCCAGCAGTTCAGAGGGCAGGTCGTTTGAAAATTCACCCCTCCACTTT. The encoded protein is CASSSEGRSFENSPLHF.

The rearrangement links TRBV30 to TRBJ1-1, with D unresolved. Trimming shortened V by 8 bases and J by 1 base, and 11 bases separated the two germline ends. Germline CDR1 is GTSNPN and CDR2 is SVGIG (reference sequence). CDR3 size: 12 residues. The CDR3 DNA is TGTGCCCGGAACGGGGAGAACACTGAAGCTTTCTTT. Amino acids: CARNGENTEAFF. Full variable domain (missing parts from reference TRBV30 and TRBJ1-1): SQTIHQWPATLVQPVGSPLSLECTVEGTSNPNLYWYRQAAGRGLQLLFYSVGIGQISSEVPQNLSASRPQDRQFILSSKKLLLSDSGFYLCARNGENTEAFFGQGTRLTVV.

This clonotype was seen ten or more times. The chain employs TRBV9 and TRBJ1-1; no firm D call. Trimming stripped 3 bases from V and 4 bases from J, with 16 bases between. This CDR3 comprises 15 residues. CDR1 SGDLS and CDR2 YYNGEE come from the germline V gene. The CDR3 region has the DNA TGTGCCAGCAGCGCAAGCAGTGGTTGGAGCACTGAAGCTTTCTTT. It encodes CASSASSGWSTEAFF.

A few counts support this clonotype. A much larger clone lies a single base off, so this may be a read error. The rearrangement uses TRBV19 and TRBJ1-1, with D maybe TRBD1 (5 bases). The CDR3 length is 11 residues. Germline CDR1 reads LNHDA; CDR2 reads SQIVND (reference sequence). Here the CDR3 reads CTSRDEGGAFF. The CDR3 DNA is TGTACCAGTCGGGACGAAGGAGGAGCTTTCTTT.

In this sample, this clonotype turned up a few times. CDR3 coding DNA: TGTGCCAGCAGTCCCTCGAGCGGGAGGGGATGGGAGCAGTACTTC. Its translation is CASSPSSGRGWEQYF. This chain joins TRBV7-2 and TRBJ2-7, with 10 bases fitting TRBD2. The germline V gene has CDR1 SGHTA and CDR2 FQGNSA. V trimming: 6 bases; J trimming: 7 bases; junction bases outside the gene matches: 12. The CDR3 is 15 amino acids. Variable domain in full (rest from reference TRBV7-2 and TRBJ2-7): GAGVSQSPSNKVTEKGKDVELRCDPISGHTALYWYRQSLGQGLEFLIYFQGNSAPDKSGLPSDRFSAERTGGSVSTLTIQRTQQEDSAVYLCASSPSSGRGWEQYFGPGTRLTVT.

This clonotype has a handful of counts. The rearrangement links TRBV5-1 to TRBJ2-2; TRBD2 matches 7 bases. After removal of 3 bases from V and 6 bases from J, the junction contained 2 bases not matched to a gene. The CDR3 runs 13 residues. From germline, CDR1 is SGHRS and CDR2 YFSETQ. In nucleotides, the CDR3 is TGCGCCAGCAGCTCCGGACTAGCCGGGGAGCTGTTTTTT. As protein: CASSSGLAGELFF. The whole variable domain, remainder taken from reference TRBV5-1 and TRBJ2-2, is KAGVTQTPRYLIKTRGQQVTLSCSPISGHRSVSWYQQTPGQGLQFLFEYFSETQRNKGNFPGRFSGRQFSNSRSEMNVSTLELGDSALYLCASSSGLAGELFFGEGSRLTVL.

This clonotype was seen a handful of times. V gene TRBV10-3 combines with J gene TRBJ2-2; D gene unclear. Trimming took off 4 bases at V and 1 base at J, with 10 bases between the two ends. Germline V CDR1 and CDR2: ENHRY, SYGVKD. The CDR3 runs 15 residues. This CDR3 is CAISGRLLNTGELFF. In DNA form, the CDR3 reads TGTGCCATCAGTGGCCGCCTTCTGAACACCGGGGAGCTGTTTTTT.

Ten or more counts support this clonotype. The chain employs TRBV7-8 and TRBJ2-7, with a weak D call TRBD1 (5 bases). The V end lost 4 bases, the J end lost 2 bases, and 15 bases lay between the germline ends. The CDR3 totals 15 residues. Germline CDR1 reads SGHVS; CDR2 reads FQNEAQ. Here the CDR3 DNA reads TGTGCCAGCAGCTCTCAGGGCAGCCCAGCCTACGAGCAGTACTTC. This sequence encodes CASSSQGSPAYEQYF.

This clonotype occurred many times. The chain links TRBV18 to TRBJ2-1; TRBD1 matches at 9 bases. Losses at the gene ends were 1 base for V and 6 bases for J; bases not matched to a gene: 4. Germline values: CDR1 KGHSH, CDR2 LQKENI. The length of the CDR3 is 15 residues. CDR3 protein: CASSPRDRGGNEQFF. The CDR3 DNA reads TGTGCCAGCTCACCACGAGACAGGGGGGGCAATGAGCAGTTCTTC. Looking up the rest from reference TRBV18 and TRBJ2-1 gives the full variable domain: NAGVMQNPRHLVRRRGQEARLRCSPMKGHSHVYWYRQLPEEGLKFMVYLQKENIIDESGMPKERFSAEFPKEGPSILRIQQVVRGDSAAYFCASSPRDRGGNEQFFGPGTRLTVL.

This clonotype was counted ten times or more. The rearrangement uses TRBV28 and TRBJ2-7; 8 bases agree with TRBD1. The CDR3 is 14 residues long. V lost 6 bases to trimming and J lost 1 base; unmatched junction nucleotides: 5. Germline V gives CDR1 MDHEN, CDR2 SYDVKM. CDR3 protein: CASRFRDRSYEQYF. For the CDR3, the DNA is TGTGCCAGCAGGTTCCGGGACAGGTCCTACGAGCAGTACTTC.

The sample holds many counts of this clonotype. This chain uses TRBV28 with TRBJ2-2, with 9 bases aligning to TRBD1. Trimming removed 7 bases from V and 5 bases from J; junction bases left unmatched: 8. The CDR3 length is 15 residues. Germline V lookup: CDR1 MDHEN, CDR2 SYDVKM. The CDR3 sequence: CASTLDRGGTGELFF. The CDR3 DNA sequence: TGTGCCAGCACCCTAGACAGGGGGGGTACCGGGGAGCTGTTTTTT.

This clonotype was observed many times. The J gene is TRBJ1-5, the V gene TRBV12-3 or TRBV12-4; 8 bases fit TRBD1. With V trimmed by 5 bases and J by 6 bases, 3 bases remained unmatched. The CDR3 runs to 13 residues. CDR3 region: CASSRTGPQPQHF. As DNA, the CDR3 is TGTGCCAGCAGTCGGACAGGGCCTCAGCCCCAGCATTTT.

This clonotype came up many times. The chain is built from TRBV12-3 or TRBV12-4 and TRBJ1-2; TRBD1 agrees at 9 bases. Unmatched junction bases numbered 6, after V lost 3 bases and J lost 4 bases. This CDR3 spans 15 amino acids. This chain's CDR3 is CASSFSDRGGYGYTF. The CDR3, as DNA: TGTGCCAGCAGTTTCTCGGACAGGGGAGGCTATGGCTACACCTTC.

This clonotype was picked up many times. The chain joins TRBV6-1 to TRBJ2-5; 13 nucleotides agree with TRBD2. Germline assignment: CDR1 MNHNS and CDR2 SASEGT. The V gene end was trimmed by 8 bases and the J gene end by 5 bases; junction bases not matched to a gene: 11. This CDR3 has 16 residues. The DNA for the CDR3 is TGTGCCAGCGGGGAAACTAGCGGGGGGGCCTACGAGACCCAGTACTTC. Translated: CASGETSGGAYETQYF.

This clonotype was detected ten times or more. J is TRBJ2-2 and V is TRBV5-6; 9 positions agree with TRBD2. CDR1 is SGHDT, CDR2 YYEEEE, per germline. CDR3 size: 15 residues. V shed 4 bases and J 3 bases; nucleotides not matched to a gene: 4. CDR3 DNA sequence: TGTGCCAGCAGCCCGACTAGCGGTTACACCGGGGAGCTGTTTTTT. Translating gives CASSPTSGYTGELFF.

This clonotype was picked up a small number of times. The chain uses TRBV4-1 and TRBJ1-5; a weak D match, TRBD1 (5 bases). V gave up 6 bases and J gave up 7 bases, with 13 bases separating them. Germline CDR1 reads MGHRA; CDR2 reads YSYEKL. This CDR3 contains 13 residues. The CDR3: CASRVGVGQPQHF. Written as DNA, the CDR3 is TGCGCCAGCAGGGTGGGGGTGGGACAGCCCCAGCATTTT.

This clonotype came up many times. One junction end disagrees with the germline gene, perhaps due to a read error. The chain has TRBV5-1 and TRBJ1-1; no clear D. CDR3 length: 13 amino acids. Germline CDR1 and CDR2: SGHRS and YFSETQ. CDR3 sequence: CASSLDLNTEAFF. The DNA for the CDR3 is TGTGCCAGCAGCTTAGACCTGAACACTGAAGCTTTCTTT.